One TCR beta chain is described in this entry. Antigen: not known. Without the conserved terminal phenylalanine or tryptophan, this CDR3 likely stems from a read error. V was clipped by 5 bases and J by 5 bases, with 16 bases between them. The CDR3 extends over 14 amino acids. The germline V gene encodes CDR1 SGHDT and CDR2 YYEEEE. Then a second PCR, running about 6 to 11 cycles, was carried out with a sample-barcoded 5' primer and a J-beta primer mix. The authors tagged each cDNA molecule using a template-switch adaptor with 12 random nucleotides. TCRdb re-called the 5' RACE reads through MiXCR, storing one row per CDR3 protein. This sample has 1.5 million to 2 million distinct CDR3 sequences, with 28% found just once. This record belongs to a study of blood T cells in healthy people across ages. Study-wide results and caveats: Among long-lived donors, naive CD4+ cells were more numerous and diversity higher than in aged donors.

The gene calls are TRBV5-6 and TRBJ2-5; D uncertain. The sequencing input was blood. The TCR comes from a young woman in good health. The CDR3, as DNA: TGTGCCAGCAGATTAAGGCTCCCCGGGGAGACCCAGTACGTC. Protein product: CASRLRLPGETQYV.